This record covers a single T cell receptor beta chain. This specimen comes from a study of blood T cell repertoires in COVID-19. As for the study in general: Sources were T cells, B-cell-depleted T cells, or PBMCs; the material itself was cDNA or gDNA.

The method was immunoSEQ multiplex PCR; TCRdb's version includes in-frame clones alone and lacks a portion of them. The sample records more than 150,000 clones, more than 85% being singletons. Germline lookup yields CDR1 MDHEN and CDR2 SYDVKM. Trimming removed 3 bases from V and 0 bases from J; junction bases left unmatched: 3. The CDR3 loop spans 16 amino acids. The sequence was collected from a man between 18 and 29 years old with acute or convalescent COVID-19. Sequences were obtained from peripheral blood. The V and J genes are TRBV28 and TRBJ1-5; 9 bases align to TRBD1. In nucleotides, the CDR3 is TGTGCCAGCAGTTTTTGGGACAGGGATAGCAATCAGCCCCAGCATTTT. Translating it yields CASSFWDRDSNQPQHF.